These T cell receptor beta chains were read from a single sample in a study of cytomegalovirus exposure and HLA in healthy donors. Sequenced by immunoSEQ multiplex PCR; TCRdb stores in-frame clones only, minus some. The data show tens of thousands of clones, 78% seen once. Material for sequencing was PBMCs. These receptors came from a man aged 40-50 years in good health and CMV-seronegative. Both conserved end residues are part of each CDR3. Each record gives: J gene, CDR3 length, V gene, CDR3 protein.

>TRBJ1-5|16|TRBV4-2
CASSRGSGQGGQPQHF
>TRBJ1-2|15|TRBV4-1
CASSLRTGADYGYTF
>TRBJ2-5|16|TRBV25-1
CASSEYLTAGAETQYF
>TRBJ2-1|17|TRBV14
CASSQERGTGYYNEQFF
>TRBJ2-7|12|TRBV6-1
CATKPTIYEQYF
>TRBJ2-7|12|TRBV5-4
CASSLLGGEQYF
>TRBJ1-1|14|TRBV2
CASRGTRGGTEAFF
>TRBJ2-1|16|TRBV7-9
CSSSPRLAGLYNEQFF
>TRBJ2-1|14|TRBV10-3
CATRRQENYNEQFF
>TRBJ1-1|13|TRBV27
CASSLAGNTEAFF
>TRBJ2-7|13|TRBV27
CASSLQGVGEQYF
>TRBJ1-4|17|TRBV18
CASSPRDRGTTNEKLFF
>TRBJ1-1|13|TRBV5-1
CASSVGTGDKAFF
>TRBJ2-5|11|TRBV7-9
CASSLADSSNF
>TRBJ2-1|17|TRBV11-2
CASHSTAGRIRYNEQFF
>TRBJ2-1|16|TRBV15
CATRQTGQGKVHEQFF
>TRBJ1-5|15|TRBV19
CASAETGAYGQPQHF
>TRBJ1-2|13|TRBV27
CASSETVGYGYTF
>TRBJ2-7|15|TRBV6-1
CASSDGQGGSYEQYF
>TRBJ2-6|16|TRBV18
CASSPSRLPGANVLTF
>TRBJ2-1|14|TRBV19
CASSIGLADNEQFF
>TRBJ1-6|15|TRBV19
CASSIGGTGNSPLHF
>TRBJ2-5|14|TRBV6-5
CASSYREQLETQYF
>TRBJ1-3|16|TRBV6-1
CASREQGLVAGNTIYF
>TRBJ2-2|14|TRBV5-6
CASSFGTNPGELFF
>TRBJ2-3|14|TRBV2
CASRTSGGGDTQYF
>TRBJ2-7|15|TRBV28
CASSFRSAGSYEQYF
>TRBJ2-7|15|TRBV2
CASSTITQGRYEQYF
>TRBJ2-2|16|TRBV5-1
CASSLVGIANTGELFF
>TRBJ1-4|13|TRBV6-5
CASSYSSGGKLFF
>TRBJ2-1|15|TRBV15
CATTSGRHTNNEQFF
>TRBJ1-1|14|TRBV7-2
CASSLQGLNTEAFF
>TRBJ1-5|12|TRBV28
CASSLSGQPQHF
>TRBJ2-1|15|TRBV7-9
CASSLSAPGDNEQFF
>TRBJ2-1|15|TRBV7-9
CASSLVGTKDNEQFF
>TRBJ2-3|14|TRBV12-5
CASGFGSRGDTQYF
>TRBJ1-1|14|TRBV21-1
CASSKGQAGAEAFF
>TRBJ2-1|17|TRBV29-1
CSVVGLAGGLGYNEQFF
>TRBJ2-3|15|TRBV7-6
CASSLAGASTDTQYF
>TRBJ2-2|18|TRBV2
CASSTPGTGGQNTGELFF
>TRBJ1-1|14|TRBV2
CASRETLIATEAFF
>TRBJ1-5|16|TRBV10-3
CAITRGGRYSNQPQHF
>TRBJ1-1|15|TRBV6-6
CASSYWEGVHTEAFF
>TRBJ1-1|12|TRBV18
CASSQKGVEAFF
>TRBJ1-2|13|TRBV19
CASSPDRVGGYTF